A single sample gave rise to the 19 T cell receptor beta chains below, sequenced in a study of spatial heterogeneity in lung cancer. Time point noted: sample taken at primary tumor resection. Researchers sequenced whole RNA taken from tumor, nontumor lung or frozen PBMC without sorting. TCRdb reprocessed the 5' RACE reads via MiXCR and lists one record per CDR3 protein. The sample records around 60,000 distinct CDR3 sequences, about 8% being singletons. Sequenced here: PBMCs, sampled at surgery. These receptors came from a female donor with early-stage non-small cell lung cancer.

This clonotype was seen repeatedly, ten times or more. V and J are TRBV29-1 and TRBJ2-5; no clear D gene. The CDR3 is made up of 11 amino acids. Trimming cost V 3 bases and J 5 bases, with 7 bases left between them. CDR1 is SQVTM, CDR2 ANQGSEA, per germline. The CDR3 region has the DNA TGCAGCGTTGACACCCCGGAGACCCAGTACTTC. This gives the protein CSVDTPETQYF. The complete variable domain, with remaining parts taken from reference TRBV29-1 and TRBJ2-5, reads SAVISQKPSRDICQRGTSLTIQCQVDSQVTMMFWYRQQPGQSLTLIATANQGSEATYESGFVIDKFPISRPNLTFSTLTVSNMSPEDSSIYLCSVDTPETQYFGPGTRLLVL.

V usage is TRBV4-1 and J usage is TRBJ2-5; D ambiguous. This CDR3 has 14 amino acids. Trimming removed 5 bases at V and 1 base at J, with 11 bases between. Germline values: CDR1 MGHRA, CDR2 YSYEKL. CDR3 protein: CASSSRHAQETQYF. In nucleotides, the CDR3 is TGCGCCAGCAGCAGCCGACACGCCCAAGAGACCCAGTACTTC.

This clonotype was counted between two and nine times. V and J are TRBV24-1 and TRBJ1-5, with D perhaps TRBD1 (6 bases). The CDR3 runs 13 residues. The germline V gene has CDR1 KGHDR and CDR2 SFDVKD. Between the trimmed V and J ends, which lost 4 bases and 5 bases, there was a span of 8 bases. Here the CDR3 reads CATSDRGDQPQHF. The CDR3 coding sequence is TGTGCCACCAGTGACAGGGGCGATCAGCCCCAGCATTTT.

V and J are TRBV11-2 and TRBJ1-5; D unresolved. V gave up 1 base and J gave up 0 bases, with 13 bases separating them. CDR1 and CDR2 (germline): SGHAT, FQNNGV. CDR3 length: 17 residues. CDR3 DNA: TGTGCCAGCAGCTTAGGGCGCAGAGTCGATAGCAATCAGCCCCAGCATTTT. This translates into CASSLGRRVDSNQPQHF. Complete variable domain (other parts from reference TRBV11-2 and TRBJ1-5): EAGVAQSPRYKIIEKRQSVAFWCNPISGHATLYWYQQILGQGPKLLIQFQNNGVVDDSQLPKDRFSAERLKGVDSTLKIQPAKLEDSAVYLCASSLGRRVDSNQPQHFGDGTRLSIL.

The chain is built from TRBV5-1 and TRBJ1-1, with D unclear. The V end lost 0 bases, the J end lost 6 bases, and 3 bases lay between the germline ends. From germline, CDR1 is SGHRS and CDR2 YFSETQ. The CDR3 spans 11 residues. The CDR3: CASSLDAEAFF. CDR3 bases: TGCGCCAGCAGCTTGGACGCTGAAGCTTTCTTT.

In this sample, this clonotype turned up a few times. V and J are TRBV9 and TRBJ1-1; D gene ambiguous. CDR3 size: 16 residues. V lost 0 bases to trimming and J lost 1 base, with 13 bases between them. Germline CDR1 and CDR2: SGDLS and YYNGEE. CDR3 nucleotides: TGTGCCAGCAGCGTAGCACCACAAATAGAGAACACTGAAGCTTTCTTT. Encoded protein: CASSVAPQIENTEAFF.

The CDR3 DNA is TGTGCCAGCAGCTTAGGTCTTATCCCAAGGGATACGCAGTATTTT. Residues: CASSLGLIPRDTQYF. V and J are TRBV7-2 and TRBJ2-3, with D unresolved. This CDR3 is built from 15 residues. CDR1 SGHTA and CDR2 FQGNSA come from the germline V gene. The V and J ends lost 1 base and 6 bases respectively, with 14 bases between them.

For this clonotype: A single base separates this from a much larger clone, so it may be a read error. This rearrangement joins TRBV9 to TRBJ2-1; 9 bases are a match to TRBD2. Germline CDR1 and CDR2: SGDLS and YYNGEE. This CDR3 comprises 18 residues. For the CDR3, the DNA is TGTGCCAGCAGCGTAAGGCCGGGAGGGACTAGCCCCTACAATGAGCAGATCTTC. Translation: CASSVRPGGTSPYNEQIF.

The CDR3 spells CASSYSDLNEKLFF. DNA for the CDR3: TGTGCCAGCAGTTATTCGGATTTAAATGAAAAACTGTTTTTT. V and J are TRBV6-5 and TRBJ1-4; no clear D gene. V was trimmed by 3 bases and J by 5 bases, leaving 10 bases between them. Germline values: CDR1 MNHEY, CDR2 SVGAGI. The CDR3 totals 14 residues.

This clonotype appeared many times. The V call is TRBV6-5, the J call TRBJ2-5; D call uncertain. The length of the CDR3 is 17 residues. Deletions cut 2 bases from V and 4 bases from J, with 20 bases between. The germline gives CDR1 MNHEY, CDR2 SVGAGI. As DNA, the CDR3 is TGTGCCAGCAGTTACGGCGGCAGGTCTTCGGACGGAGAGACCCAGTACTTC. Translated: CASSYGGRSSDGETQYF.

This clonotype was detected ten times or more. The rearrangement links TRBV12-5 to TRBJ2-4, with D perhaps given as TRBD1 or TRBD2 (5 bases each). Trimming shortened V by 2 bases and J by 8 bases, and 10 bases separated the two germline ends. CDR1 and CDR2 (germline): LGHNT, FRNRAP. This CDR3 has 13 amino acids. The CDR3 sequence is CASGLKRGDIQYF. As DNA, the CDR3 is TGTGCTAGTGGTTTGAAGAGGGGTGACATTCAGTACTTC.

This clonotype was seen a few times. The chain couples TRBV7-8 to TRBJ2-4, with D unclear. Germline values: CDR1 SGHVS, CDR2 FQNEAQ. Trimming took 5 bases from V and 1 from J, leaving 18 bases between them. CDR3 length: 17 amino acids. The CDR3 DNA is TGTGCCAGCAGCACACGGGCAATTCCTCTCGCCAAAAACATTCAGTACTTC. As protein: CASSTRAIPLAKNIQYF.

The rearrangement links TRBV19 to TRBJ1-1; a weak D match, TRBD1 (5 bases). The V end lost 3 bases, the J end lost 1 base, and 9 bases lay between the germline ends. Germline CDR1 is LNHDA and CDR2 is SQIVND (reference sequence). This CDR3 is 14 amino acids long. CDR3 loop: CASSIGAGNTEAFF. In DNA form, the CDR3 reads TGTGCCAGTAGTATTGGGGCAGGGAACACTGAAGCTTTCTTT.

This clonotype was picked up a small number of times. J is TRBJ2-2 and V is TRBV4-2, with 7 nucleotides matching TRBD1. CDR3 size: 15 residues. The germline V gene encodes CDR1 LGHNA and CDR2 YNFKEQ. V shed 0 bases, J shed 6 bases, and the junction held 4 bases outside the gene matches. The CDR3 here is CASSQDEGGPGELFF. Here the CDR3 DNA reads TGTGCCAGCAGCCAAGATGAAGGGGGCCCCGGGGAGCTGTTTTTT.

The chain links TRBV5-1 to TRBJ1-5; D not certain. CDR3 length: 14 residues. V lost 1 base and J lost 3, with 8 bases in between. Germline values: CDR1 SGHRS, CDR2 YFSETQ. The CDR3 DNA sequence: TGCGCCAGCAGCTTGTCGGGCGCCAATCAGCCCCAGCATTTT. It codes for CASSLSGANQPQHF.

This clonotype has just a few counts. The CDR3 sequence: CASSLNDNTEAFF. CDR3 DNA: TGTGCCAGCAGCTTAAATGATAACACTGAAGCTTTCTTT. V is TRBV7-9 and J is TRBJ1-1; D is ambiguous. With 2 bases removed from V and 2 bases from J, the gap between germline ends came to 6 bases. Germline-derived CDR1 and CDR2 are SEHNR and FQNEAQ (reference sequence). The CDR3 is 13 amino acids.

This clonotype was observed at least ten times. The genes are TRBV6-6 and TRBJ1-2; D gene unclear. Trimming stripped 5 bases from V and 4 bases from J, with 23 bases between. CDR1 is MNHNY and CDR2 is SVGAGI in the germline V gene (reference sequence). The CDR3 totals 17 residues. CDR3 region: CASSPPRTGLSVYGYTF. As DNA, the CDR3 is TGTGCCAGCAGTCCCCCCCGGACGGGTCTCTCCGTCTATGGCTACACCTTC.

This clonotype was recorded many times. The chain uses TRBV7-9 and TRBJ1-2; unclear D gene. CDR1 and CDR2 (germline): SEHNR, FQNEAQ (reference sequence). This CDR3 comprises 12 residues. The V end lost 3 bases, the J end lost 8 bases, and 10 bases lay between the germline ends. The CDR3 DNA follows: TGTGCCAGCAGCTTCGGGGAAGTCGGCTACACCTTC. Translation: CASSFGEVGYTF.

This clonotype has more than one count but fewer than ten. The chain combines TRBV14 with TRBJ1-2; D is unresolved. CDR1 is SGHDN and CDR2 is FVKESK in the germline V gene. Deletions cut 4 bases from V and 1 base from J, with 7 bases between. CDR3 length: 13 amino acids. The CDR3 loop is CASSREINYGYTF. For the CDR3, the DNA is TGTGCCAGCAGCCGAGAGATTAACTATGGCTACACCTTC.